This T cell receptor (beta chain) appears in the sequencing data of a study of ipilimumab plus nivolumab after autologous stem cell transplantation. Study-wide background: Patients received a median of roughly five ipilimumab and roughly eight nivolumab doses.

Concerning this clone: Its target is unknown.

The assay was immunoSEQ multiplex PCR, and TCRdb's table has in-frame clones only and misses some. The sample lists 20,000 to 30,000 clones, about 86% occurring once. Study-wide results and caveats: The authors say TCR, Treg and microbiome findings warrant further study.

The V end was cut by 4 bases, the J end by 3 bases, with 14 bases between. The CDR3 is 14 amino acids. The germline gives CDR1 SGDLS, CDR2 YYNGEE. Checkpoint therapy with ipilimumab 1 mg/kg began 14 to 28 days after transplant. The origin of this receptor is a male donor with diffuse large B-cell lymphoma. J is TRBJ2-7 and V is TRBV9; maybe TRBD2 (5 bases). This material consisted of PBMCs, taken in a trial of ipilimumab plus nivolumab as post-transplant consolidation. As DNA, the CDR3 is TGTGCCAGCAGCACGGGGTCTATCGGCTACGAGCAGTACTTC. This encodes CASSTGSIGYEQYF.